The next 9 T cell receptor beta chains were all read from a single sample in a study of spatial heterogeneity in lung cancer. Time point specified: blood at routine non-recurrence follow-up after resection. TCRdb reprocessed the 5' RACE reads with MiXCR, giving one entry per CDR3 protein. The sample consists of under 75,000 distinct CDR3 sequences, about 9.5% of them appearing once. The sequencing here drew on PBMCs, taken at follow-up. These receptor sequences come from a female donor with early-stage non-small cell lung cancer.

This clonotype was seen more than once but under ten times. The rearrangement links TRBV7-2 to TRBJ2-7; possibly TRBD2 for D (5 bases). Germline V gene sequence: CDR1 SGHTA, CDR2 FQGNSA. Deletions cut 3 bases from V and 2 bases from J, with 14 bases between. The CDR3 loop spans 15 amino acids. The CDR3 nucleotides are TGTGCCAGCAGCTTGGGTCCTAGCTCGACCTACGAGCAGTACTTC. Protein product: CASSLGPSSTYEQYF.

In its sample, this clonotype was seen a few times. The chain joins TRBV4-1 to TRBJ2-3; tentatively, D is TRBD1 (6 bases). Germline assignment: CDR1 MGHRA and CDR2 YSYEKL. The V end was cut by 0 bases, the J end by 6 bases, with 22 bases between. There are 18 residues in the CDR3. The chain's CDR3 is CASSQDSPSGTTADTQYF. For the CDR3, the DNA is TGCGCCAGCAGCCAAGATTCGCCCTCGGGGACAACCGCCGATACGCAGTATTTT.

This clonotype was detected only a few times. The V gene is TRBV5-1, the J gene TRBJ2-1; no reliable D call. V was pared by 0 bases and J by 4 bases, with 8 bases between. Germline V gene data show CDR1 as SGHRS and CDR2 as YFSETQ. CDR3 length: 14 amino acids. The CDR3 region has the DNA TGCGCCAGCAGCTTGGAATGGGTTTACAATGAGCAGTTCTTC. Residues: CASSLEWVYNEQFF.

This clonotype was detected ten times or more. This chain connects TRBV5-1 to TRBJ2-3, with 13 bases that match TRBD2. The ends lost 1 base at V and 5 bases at J; junction bases unmatched: 7. Germline V gives CDR1 SGHRS, CDR2 YFSETQ. The CDR3 runs 17 residues. CDR3 loop: CASSLTSGRAKGDTQYF. The CDR3 nucleotides are TGCGCCAGCAGCTTGACTAGCGGGAGGGCCAAGGGAGATACGCAGTATTTT.

This chain links TRBV14 with TRBJ2-2; 7 bases align to TRBD2. After removal of 7 bases from V and 0 bases from J, the junction contained 2 bases not matched to a gene. Germline-derived CDR1 and CDR2 are SGHDN and FVKESK. This CDR3 contains 14 residues. The CDR3, as DNA: TGTGCCAGCAATAGCGGGTCGAACACCGGGGAGCTGTTTTTT. This encodes CASNSGSNTGELFF.

This sequence joins TRBV2 and TRBJ1-5; the D is unclear. The CDR3 covers 15 residues. Trimming removed 7 bases at V and 0 bases at J, with 13 bases between. Per germline, CDR1 SNHLY and CDR2 FYNNEI. The CDR3 sequence: CASTEEADSNQPQHF. The CDR3 coding sequence is TGTGCCAGCACCGAAGAGGCTGATAGCAATCAGCCCCAGCATTTT. Looking up the rest from reference TRBV2 and TRBJ1-5 gives the full variable domain: EPEVTQTPSHQVTQMGQEVILRCVPISNHLYFYWYRQILGQKVEFLVSFYNNEISEKSEIFDDQFSVERPDGSNFTLKIRSTKLEDSAMYFCASTEEADSNQPQHFGDGTRLSIL.

V is TRBV5-1 and J is TRBJ1-1; D is unresolved. Deletions cut 0 bases from V and 0 bases from J, with 9 bases between. The CDR3 consists of 15 residues. The V gene's germline CDR1 is SGHRS and CDR2 YFSETQ. CDR3 residues: CASSLAGGVNTEAFF. CDR3 nucleotides: TGCGCCAGCAGCTTGGCCGGCGGGGTGAACACTGAAGCTTTCTTT.

At least ten counts were recorded for this clonotype. The V and J genes are TRBV6-6 and TRBJ2-2; tentative D call: TRBD1 (6 bases). The V gene lost 5 bases and the J gene lost 6 bases, with 16 bases spanning the gap. Germline V gene lookup returns CDR1 MNHNY and CDR2 SVGAGI (reference sequence). The CDR3 extends over 15 amino acids. The CDR3 reads CASSPPGQVSGELFF. CDR3 nucleotides: TGTGCCAGCAGTCCGCCGGGACAAGTTTCCGGGGAGCTGTTTTTT.

This clonotype has ten or more counts. This chain joins TRBV2 and TRBJ1-4; no clear D. The V and J ends lost 1 base and 12 bases respectively, with 9 bases between them. The CDR3 consists of 12 residues. CDR1 is SNHLY, CDR2 FYNNEI, per germline. The CDR3 DNA reads TGTGCCAGCAGTGAAGGGCCTGATGAACTGTTTTTT. This gives the protein CASSEGPDELFF.